This record covers a single T cell receptor beta chain. In this sample, this clonotype turned up a few times. This receptor's antigen is unknown. Per-base qualities were not stored, and no clone one base away is much larger. These data are taken from a study of T cells in Graves' hyperthyroidism and ophthalmopathy (dated by TCRdb to about 2019). Some background on the complete study: Peripheral blood was collected at initial diagnosis, before any treatment. Whether ophthalmopathy could be predicted prospectively was tested in an independent validation cohort made up of 18 to 20 hyperthyroidism patients plus 17 patients who later progressed to ophthalmopathy. Thyroid tissue and blood T-cell repertoires from about six Graves' hyperthyroidism patients were also compared in the study. According to the paper, TCR Vbeta CDR3 sequencing was carried out on some 140 peripheral blood samples, which came from some 41 ophthalmopathy, 75 or so hyperthyroidism and 17 progressor patients. Following sampling, methimazole starting at 30 mg daily was given to hyperthyroidism patients, and high-dose intravenous methylprednisolone was given to ophthalmopathy patients. To identify TCR V-J signatures that set the groups apart, the researchers used a discovery cohort of about a hundred patients, made up of roughly 45 with Graves' ophthalmopathy and 55 to 65 with stable Graves' hyperthyroidism. The approximately 98 discovery patients were randomly divided into training and test sets at a 7:3 ratio. The paper as a whole reports these results and caveats: In cross-validation, a model built on a 13 V-J signature told ophthalmopathy apart from stable hyperthyroidism with approximately 90% sensitivity and around 83% specificity, and in testing the same model reached 80%/75%. No statistical method was used to fix the sample size in advance, and group allocation was not hidden from the investigators. Blood samples also contained most of the expanded thyroid clonotypes (frequency above 0.001), which suggests that blood repertoires may reflect thyroid immune responses. During validation, the model predicted progression to ophthalmopathy a median of about 6.3 months ahead of onset, with 70.59% sensitivity and around 73% specificity.

Amplification of TCR beta CDR3 regions was carried out from RNA transcripts. For the first round of RT-PCR on the TCR CDR3, the HTBI primer set was used together with the Qiagen OneStep RT-PCR kit. A second multiplex PCR round built the libraries, followed by size selection and purification. The libraries were sequenced on an Illumina HiSeq2000 using paired-end 100 bp reads. In the paper's pipeline: SOAPnuke was used to process the raw data, throwing out any read that contained adapters or uncalled bases, had a mean Phred below 15, or lacked an exact constant-primer or identifier match. COPE v1.2.5 was used to merge high-quality paired reads, and clonotypes were defined as unique nucleotide sequences. MiTCR v1.1 was used to align the clonotypes against IMGT TRBV, TRBD and TRBJ reference segments. The analysis was restricted to V-J combinations with a frequency above 0.0001, which together covered about 99% of the repertoires. The TCS score was defined as F50 (clonal expansion) divided by E x V (chaos), with BLOSUM62-based TCRdist calculated between CDR3 peptides within each V-J. Welch's t-statistics and random forest reduced around 550 V-J features to 10 to 15, which were used in a naive Bayes classifier (R e1071). The Morisita-Horn index was used to measure how similar the thyroid and blood repertoires were. The raw public data were reprocessed by TCRdb itself: fastp quality trimming at Q25, MiXCR clonotype calling, in-frame beta chains only. Each CDR3 protein appears once, grouped with its most common genes and DNA. These V and J calls rely on TCRdb rather than the paper's analysis. The sample data list 700,000 to 950,000 distinct CDR3 sequences, and around a third of these were observed just once. Roughly 30% of the sample is in the top ten clones.

V loses 6 bases of germline sequence and J loses 2 bases, and the interval between the two ends is 16 bases. The CDR3 numbers 15 residues from cysteine through phenylalanine. The retained sequence is limited to the CDR3, 45 bases, with the frame set at the first base. From the germline V gene, CDR1 is MNHEY and CDR2 is SVGEGT. Stable Graves' hyperthyroidism was defined as the absence of progression to ophthalmopathy over 18 months of follow-up. Hyperthyroidism patients were aged 18 to 65 years and newly diagnosed, with disease duration of less than 2 months. Patients with uncontrolled infections, other autoimmune diseases, pregnancy or lactation were excluded. Diagnoses relied on clinical symptoms, serum thyroxine and TRAb, thyroid ultrasound and orbital computed tomography. PBMCs were separated from roughly 9.3 ml of fresh peripheral blood using Ficoll-Paque density gradient centrifugation. Total RNA was extracted with Trizol reagent, and quality was checked on an Agilent 2100 Bioanalyzer.

This sequence uses TRBV6-2 or TRBV6-3 and TRBJ1-1; confidence is insufficient to name the D gene. The sample taken for sequencing was blood. The TCR comes from a woman aged 40 to 50 with Graves' hyperthyroidism. The CDR3 reads as follows: CASSSGWGANTEAFF. The sequence in DNA is TGTGCCAGCAGCTCGGGGTGGGGAGCCAACACTGAAGCTTTCTTT.